The 19 T cell receptor beta chains listed next were all sequenced from one sample in a study of Ad26.COV2.S vaccination and SARS-CoV-2 variants. The protocol was immunoSEQ multiplex PCR, while the TCRdb copy is restricted to in-frame clones and leaves out a portion. The data contain about 420,000 clones, 85% to 90% of them singletons. This sample's treatment: 15 to 20 received Ad26.COV2.S at low or high dose, single or two shots; several received placebo; per-sample allocation not given. Sampling took place 63 days after the first vaccine or placebo injection. Specimen: peripheral blood, collected in a trial of Ad26.COV2.S vaccine versus placebo. Source of these receptors: a person between 18 and 59 years old who received the Ad26.COV2.S COVID-19 vaccine or a placebo.

This chain links TRBV28 with TRBJ1-1; 11 bases agree with TRBD1. The germline V gene has CDR1 MDHEN and CDR2 SYDVKM. The CDR3 is 16 residues long. Trimming took 1 base from V and 6 from J; bases not matched to a gene: 7. The CDR3 bases are TGTGCCAGCAGTTTATATGGGACAGGGGGTGTATCTGAAGCTTTCTTT. Translation gives CASSLYGTGGVSEAFF.

The chain recombines TRBV11-3 with TRBJ1-1, with 9 bases aligning to TRBD1. The CDR3 has 17 residues. After removal of 5 bases from V and 3 bases from J, the junction contained 13 bases not matched to a gene. CDR1 and CDR2 from the germline V gene are SGHNT and YENEEA. DNA of the CDR3: TGTGCCAGCAGCCCGGGACAGGGCGGTCCCTTAGACACTGAAGCTTTCTTT. Translated: CASSPGQGGPLDTEAFF.

V is TRBV6-5 and J is TRBJ1-3; D is perhaps TRBD1 (6 bases). This CDR3 has 14 residues. Germline CDR1 and CDR2: MNHEY and SVGAGI. Trimming took 2 bases from V and 4 from J, leaving 9 bases between them. CDR3 nucleotide sequence: TGTGCCAGCAGTTACCGGGGGCCCGGAAACACCATATATTTT. It specifies CASSYRGPGNTIYF.

J is TRBJ2-7 and V is TRBV27; unclear D gene. V was cut by 6 bases and J by 4 bases, with 19 bases left in between. The CDR3 runs to 15 residues. Germline V gene data show CDR1 as MNHEY and CDR2 as SMNVEV (reference sequence). CDR3 loop: CASRPSVFQRYEQYF. The CDR3 DNA reads TGTGCCAGCAGGCCCTCGGTTTTTCAGAGGTACGAGCAGTACTTC.

The chain links TRBV4-3 to TRBJ2-7; tentative D call: TRBD1 (5 bases). The germline V gene encodes CDR1 LGHNA and CDR2 YSLEER. The CDR3 length is 15 residues. Trimming pared 2 bases from V and 0 bases from J, leaving 11 bases between. CDR3 nucleotides: TGCGCCAGCAGCCAACTCAGGGTTAGCTCCTACGAGCAGTACTTC. Residues: CASSQLRVSSYEQYF.

V and J are TRBV29-1 and TRBJ2-2; 9 positions match TRBD1. Losses at the gene ends were 4 bases for V and 0 bases for J; bases not matched to a gene: 0. The CDR3 runs to 14 residues. Germline values: CDR1 SQVTM, CDR2 ANQGSEA. This CDR3 is CSVGQGANTGELFF. DNA for the CDR3: TGCAGCGTTGGACAGGGGGCGAACACCGGGGAGCTGTTTTTT.

In DNA form, the CDR3 reads TGTGCCAGCAGGGGCAGTGTCGCATCCTACAATGAGCAGTTCTTC. Translation: CASRGSVASYNEQFF. The chain couples TRBV5-8 to TRBJ2-1; D is uncertain. There are 15 residues in the CDR3. CDR1 is SGHTS, CDR2 YDEGEE, per germline. The V end was cut by 5 bases, the J end by 1 base, with 13 bases between.

The chain joins TRBV4-3 to TRBJ2-3; tentatively, D is TRBD2 (5 bases). The V gene's germline CDR1 is LGHNA and CDR2 YSLEER. The CDR3 has 15 residues. V was pared by 4 bases and J by 2 bases, with 13 bases between. For the CDR3, the DNA is TGCGCCAGCAGCCGTCGGACTGGATACACAGATACGCAGTATTTT. This sequence encodes CASSRRTGYTDTQYF.

This clone has a single count. The chain uses TRBV18 and TRBJ2-3; maybe TRBD2 (6 bases). Germline CDR1 is KGHSH and CDR2 is LQKENI. The V and J ends lost 5 bases and 2 bases respectively, with 11 bases between them. The CDR3 runs 14 residues. CDR3: CASSARGTTDTQYF. In nucleotides, the CDR3 is TGTGCCAGCTCAGCGCGCGGGACCACAGATACGCAGTATTTT.

This clone has only a few counts. The V call is TRBV5-1, the J call TRBJ2-7; 11 bases line up with TRBD1. In germline, CDR1 is SGHRS, CDR2 YFSETQ. V shed 4 bases and J 0 bases; nucleotides not matched to a gene: 6. The CDR3 has 16 amino acids. The CDR3 reads CASSPRTGGISYEQYF. DNA of the CDR3: TGCGCCAGCAGCCCCAGGACAGGGGGCATCTCCTACGAGCAGTACTTC.

The rearrangement links TRBV6-5 to TRBJ1-1, with TRBD1 matching over 9 bases. The germline gives CDR1 MNHEY, CDR2 SVGAGI. The CDR3 consists of 15 residues. The ends lost 4 bases at V and 5 bases at J; junction bases unmatched: 8. The DNA for the CDR3 is TGTGCCAGCAGTTGGGACAGGGAAGTGTTTACTGAAGCTTTCTTT. Encoded protein: CASSWDREVFTEAFF.

V gene TRBV5-1 combines with J gene TRBJ1-5; the D is unclear. Trimming removed 0 bases from V and 3 bases from J, with 7 bases in between. Germline loops: CDR1 SGHRS, CDR2 YFSETQ. The CDR3 contains 14 residues. CDR3 sequence: CASSLDGNNQPQHF. For the CDR3, the DNA is TGCGCCAGCAGCTTGGACGGGAACAATCAGCCCCAGCATTTT.

The J gene is TRBJ1-3, the V gene TRBV3-1 (or the pseudogene TRBV3-2), with D maybe TRBD1 (6 bases). The CDR3 contains 15 residues. Trimming took off 4 bases at V and 3 bases at J, with 13 bases between the two ends. Germline CDR1 is LGHDT and CDR2 is YNNKEL (reference sequence). The DNA for the CDR3 is TGTGCCAGCAGCCCAAGGGGGGGAGGTGGAAACACCATATATTTT. Protein product: CASSPRGGGGNTIYF.

The chain carries TRBV3-1 (or the pseudogene TRBV3-2) and TRBJ2-3, with D possibly TRBD1 on 5 matching bases. V lost 0 bases, J lost 1 base, and 11 bases lay in between. The CDR3 consists of 16 residues. CDR1 is LGHDT and CDR2 is YNNKEL in the germline V gene (reference sequence). In DNA, the CDR3 is TGTGCCAGCAGCCAAGAAGGGGCCCTGCGCACAGATACGCAGTATTTT. Amino acid sequence: CASSQEGALRTDTQYF.

The chain joins TRBV27 to TRBJ2-4; 8 bases map to TRBD2. The germline gives CDR1 MNHEY, CDR2 SMNVEV (reference sequence). This CDR3 spans 14 amino acids. The V gene end was trimmed by 9 bases and the J gene end by 7 bases; junction bases not matched to a gene: 11. CDR3: CASTPPGGLNIQYF. The CDR3 nucleotides are TGTGCCAGTACGCCTCCGGGGGGGCTTAACATTCAGTACTTC.

The gene calls are TRBV11-2 and TRBJ2-4, with TRBD1 identical over 7 bases. The CDR3 is 14 amino acids. J was trimmed by 1 base and V by 6 bases; bases with no gene match: 3. Germline values: CDR1 SGHAT, CDR2 FQNNGV. This chain's CDR3 is CASRSDRAKNIQYF. The DNA for the CDR3 is TGTGCCAGCAGATCGGACAGGGCCAAAAACATTCAGTACTTC.

J is TRBJ2-3 and V is TRBV7-3; 9 positions match TRBD1. Germline CDR1 and CDR2: SGHTA and FQGTGA. With V trimmed by 3 bases and J by 3 bases, 4 bases remained unmatched. There are 15 residues in the CDR3. CDR3 residues: CASSFLGQGTDTQYF. CDR3 bases: TGTGCCAGCAGCTTTTTGGGACAGGGAACAGATACGCAGTATTTT.

The V call is TRBV19, the J call TRBJ1-2; TRBD1 aligns across 7 bases. This CDR3 region has 17 residues. Germline loops: CDR1 LNHDA, CDR2 SQIVND (reference sequence). The ends lost 5 bases at V and 6 bases at J; junction bases unmatched: 18. In nucleotides, the CDR3 is TGTGCCAGTAGTCAACCCGGGACAGCAGAACGTACGGATGGCTACACCTTC. This encodes CASSQPGTAERTDGYTF.

The chain links TRBV23-1 to TRBJ1-6; 10 bases match TRBD1. TRBV23-1 is noted as an ORF with a role that remains uncertain. V gave up 3 bases and J gave up 1 base; unmatched junction bases: 12. There are 20 residues in the CDR3. The DNA of the CDR3 is TGCGCCAGCAGTCATCCCCCCGGACAGGGGGTGGGGTCCTATAATTCACCCCTCCACTTT. The encoded protein is CASSHPPGQGVGSYNSPLHF.